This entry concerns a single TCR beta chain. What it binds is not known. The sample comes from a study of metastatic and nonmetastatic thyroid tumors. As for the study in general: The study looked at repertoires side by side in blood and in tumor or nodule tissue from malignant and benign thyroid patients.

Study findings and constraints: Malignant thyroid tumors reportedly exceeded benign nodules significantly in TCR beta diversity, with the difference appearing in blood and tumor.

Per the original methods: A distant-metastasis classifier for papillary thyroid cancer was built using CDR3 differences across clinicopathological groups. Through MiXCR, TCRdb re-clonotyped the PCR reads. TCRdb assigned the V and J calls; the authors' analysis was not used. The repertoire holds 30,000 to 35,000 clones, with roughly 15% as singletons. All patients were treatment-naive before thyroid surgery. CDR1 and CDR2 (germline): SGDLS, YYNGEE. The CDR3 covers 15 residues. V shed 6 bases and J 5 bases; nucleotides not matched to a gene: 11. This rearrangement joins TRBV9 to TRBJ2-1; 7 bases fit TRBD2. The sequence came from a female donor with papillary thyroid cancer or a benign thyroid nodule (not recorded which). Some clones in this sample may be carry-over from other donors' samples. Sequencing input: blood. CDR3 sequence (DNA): TGTGCCAGCATCTTAGCCCAGCGGGGTGACAATGAGCAGTTCTTC. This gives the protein CASILAQRGDNEQFF.